A single sample gave rise to the 27 T cell receptor beta chains below, sequenced in a study of T-cell reconstitution after alpha-beta-depleted transplantation in children. Molecular barcoding with unique molecular identifiers was used for the TCRbeta library. TCRdb reanalysed the PCR reads using MiXCR and keeps one entry per CDR3 protein. Of under 20,000 distinct CDR3 sequences detected, roughly 13% appear once; the ten largest clones hold 35%. The source was PBMCs, mostly from graft donor cells, collected 60 days after TCRalphabeta/CD19-depleted stem cell transplant. The receptors come from a female patient between 2 and 15 years old who had a stem cell transplant for congenital amegakaryocytic thrombocytopenia, so the T cells may come from the graft donor.

This clonotype was recorded many times. The gene calls are TRBV6-4 and TRBJ1-5; D not resolved. The germline V gene encodes CDR1 MRHNA and CDR2 SNTAGT. The CDR3 runs 19 residues. V lost 6 bases and J lost 0, with 24 bases in between. CDR3 DNA: TGTGCCAGCAGACCGGAGGGCTACCCCGGTGGATATAGCAATCAGCCCCAGCATTTT. Its translation: CASRPEGYPGGYSNQPQHF.

In its sample, this clonotype was seen many times. The genes are TRBV29-1 and TRBJ1-1; possibly TRBD1 for D (5 bases). Trimming removed 4 bases at V and 4 bases at J, with 10 bases between. The CDR3 sequence is 12 residues long. Germline lookup yields CDR1 SQVTM and CDR2 ANQGSEA. CDR3 in amino acids: CSVVRGGTEAFF. The CDR3 DNA follows: TGCAGCGTTGTCCGGGGGGGCACTGAAGCTTTCTTT.

This clonotype ranks as medium-sized. V and J are TRBV20-1 and TRBJ1-2; TRBD1 agrees at 8 bases. The CDR3 loop spans 13 amino acids. J gave up 7 bases and V 5 bases, and 9 bases lay outside the gene matches. Germline V gene data show CDR1 as DFQATT and CDR2 as SNEGSKA (reference sequence). CDR3 DNA: TGCAGTGCTGGGAACGACAGGGGATTTGGCTACACCTTC. The encoded protein is CSAGNDRGFGYTF.

This clonotype has at least ten counts. This chain connects TRBV5-1 to TRBJ2-5; TRBD2 matches 8 bases. With 2 bases clipped from V and 3 bases from J, the junction kept 6 bases outside the gene matches. The CDR3 extends over 15 amino acids. The germline V gene has CDR1 SGHRS and CDR2 YFSETQ. DNA for the CDR3: TGCGCCAGCAGCTTAAGGGGACTAGAAGAAGAGACCCAGTACTTC. Protein sequence: CASSLRGLEEETQYF.

This clonotype was seen at least ten times. The V and J genes are TRBV12-3 or TRBV12-4 and TRBJ2-5, with 7 bases fitting TRBD1. Unmatched junction bases numbered 7, after V lost 6 bases and J lost 3 bases. This CDR3 region has 14 residues. CDR3 DNA: TGTGCCAGCAGCTCTACAACAGGGGAAGAGACCCAGTACTTC. Protein sequence: CASSSTTGEETQYF.

The chain carries TRBV30 and TRBJ2-2; 10 positions match TRBD2. With V trimmed by 7 bases and J by 7 bases, 6 bases remained unmatched. Germline lookup yields CDR1 GTSNPN and CDR2 SVGIG (reference sequence). This CDR3 contains 13 residues. Here the CDR3 DNA reads TGTGCCTCTCAGCGGGAGGGCGGCGGGGAGCTGTTTTTT. This encodes CASQREGGGELFF.

This clonotype appeared many times. The genes are TRBV27 and TRBJ2-7, with D possibly TRBD2 on 5 matching bases. The CDR3 spans 15 residues. V was clipped by 8 bases and J by 2 bases, with 19 bases between them. Germline values: CDR1 MNHEY, CDR2 SMNVEV (reference sequence). The CDR3: CASRRGPEQAYEQYF. The CDR3 DNA reads as TGTGCCAGCCGCCGGGGTCCGGAGCAAGCCTACGAGCAGTACTTC.

This clonotype was observed at least ten times. The chain joins TRBV5-1 to TRBJ2-7; no clear D gene. This CDR3 region has 12 residues. V lost 0 bases, J lost 4 bases, and 5 bases lay in between. Germline CDR1 reads SGHRS; CDR2 reads YFSETQ. For the CDR3, the DNA is TGCGCCAGCAGCTTGGAAGGATACGAGCAGTACTTC. Its translation: CASSLEGYEQYF.

This clonotype was recorded at least ten times. This chain joins TRBV11-2 and TRBJ2-1; TRBD2 matches 11 bases. J lost 8 bases, V lost 5 bases, and 11 bases had no gene match. CDR3 size: 16 residues. Germline lookup yields CDR1 SGHAT and CDR2 FQNNGV. CDR3 sequence: CASSADLAGGSDEQFF. The CDR3 nucleotides read TGTGCCAGCAGCGCCGACCTAGCGGGGGGTTCGGATGAGCAGTTCTTC.

In this sample, this clonotype turned up many times. The chain employs TRBV15 and TRBJ2-3; D may be TRBD2 (6 bases). The CDR3 runs 14 residues. Germline V CDR1 and CDR2: LNHNV, YYDKDF (reference sequence). The V end lost 4 bases, the J end lost 2 bases, and 10 bases lay between the germline ends. CDR3 residues: CATSKGLPTDTQYF. DNA of the CDR3: TGTGCCACCAGCAAGGGACTTCCCACAGATACGCAGTATTTT.

In this sample, this clonotype turned up many times. The chain recombines TRBV5-1 with TRBJ1-2, with D possibly TRBD1 on 5 matching bases. The germline V gene encodes CDR1 SGHRS and CDR2 YFSETQ. The CDR3 spans 14 residues. Trimming took 0 bases from V and 3 from J, leaving 9 bases between them. In DNA, the CDR3 is TGCGCCAGCAGCTTGGCAGGGCTATACTATGGCTACACCTTC. This sequence encodes CASSLAGLYYGYTF.

This clonotype is medium-sized by share. The rearrangement uses TRBV12-3 or TRBV12-4 and TRBJ1-2; D gene uncertain. This CDR3 comprises 13 residues. With 0 bases removed from V and 5 bases from J, the gap between germline ends came to 7 bases. CDR3 sequence reads: CASSLAPEYGYTF. The CDR3 nucleotides read TGTGCCAGCAGTTTAGCCCCTGAATATGGCTACACCTTC.

This clonotype occurred a few times. Relative to the germline gene, one junction end is altered; a read error may explain this. This chain uses TRBV3-1 with TRBJ2-7; D is perhaps TRBD1 (5 bases). The length of the CDR3 is 15 residues. Germline values: CDR1 LGHDT, CDR2 YNNKEL (reference sequence). DNA for the CDR3: TGTGCCAGCTGCCAGATGACAGTAGCAGACTACGAGCAGTACTTC. Translated: CASCQMTVADYEQYF.

The sample holds many counts of this clonotype. This rearrangement joins TRBV14 to TRBJ2-1, with D unclear. The CDR3 loop spans 16 amino acids. V lost 4 bases and J 7 bases, leaving 20 bases between the germline ends. The V gene's germline CDR1 is SGHDN and CDR2 FVKESK. The chain's CDR3 is CASSRWALAPRNEQFF. DNA of the CDR3: TGTGCCAGCAGCCGCTGGGCCCTGGCCCCTCGAAATGAGCAGTTCTTC. The whole variable domain, filled in from reference TRBV14 and TRBJ2-1, reads EAGVTQFPSHSVIEKGQTVTLRCDPISGHDNLYWYRRVMGKEIKFLLHFVKESKQDESGMPNNRFLAERTGGTYSTLKVQPAELEDSGVYFCASSRWALAPRNEQFFGPGTRLTVL.

This clonotype has ten or more counts. The chain couples TRBV20-1 to TRBJ2-1, with 13 bases fitting TRBD2. V dropped 5 bases and J dropped 5; count of bases not matched to a gene: 3. This CDR3 comprises 14 residues. CDR1 is DFQATT and CDR2 is SNEGSKA in the germline V gene (reference sequence). CDR3 sequence (DNA): TGCAGTGCTCGGACTAGCGGGAGCCACAATGAGCAGTTCTTC. It translates to CSARTSGSHNEQFF.

In its sample, this clonotype was seen many times. The CDR3 coding sequence is TGTGCCAGCAGTCTCATGACTAGCGGGCTGGATACGCAGTATTTT. This gives the protein CASSLMTSGLDTQYF. The chain is built from TRBV2 and TRBJ2-3, with 10 bases matching TRBD2. The CDR3 runs 15 residues. The V gene's germline CDR1 is SNHLY and CDR2 FYNNEI. V shed 5 bases and J 6 bases; nucleotides not matched to a gene: 8.

In this sample, this clonotype turned up many times. The V gene is TRBV7-3, the J gene TRBJ2-2, with TRBD1 matching 7 bases. Trimming took 3 bases from V and 1 from J; bases not matched to a gene: 2. This CDR3 spans 15 amino acids. Germline CDR1 reads SGHTA; CDR2 reads FQGTGA. The CDR3 reads CASSLDRLNTGELFF. The CDR3 region has the DNA TGTGCCAGCAGCTTGGACAGGTTGAACACCGGGGAGCTGTTTTTT.

This clonotype was observed at least ten times. V is TRBV10-3 and J is TRBJ1-5; the D is unclear. With 8 bases removed from V and 0 bases from J, the gap between germline ends came to 11 bases. This CDR3 contains 14 residues. Germline V gene data show CDR1 as ENHRY and CDR2 as SYGVKD. The CDR3 DNA follows: TGTGCCATCTCCCGGGGAGATAGCAATCAGCCCCAGCATTTT. It yields the protein CAISRGDSNQPQHF.

This sequence joins TRBV20-1 and TRBJ2-2; 12 nucleotides align to TRBD2. Germline-derived CDR1 and CDR2 are DFQATT and SNEGSKA (reference sequence). The V segment lost 6 bases and the J segment 7 bases; nucleotides outside the gene matches: 3. The CDR3 covers 13 residues. CDR3 residues: CSATSGSGGELFF. The CDR3 nucleotides are TGCAGTGCGACTAGCGGGAGTGGCGGGGAGCTGTTTTTT.

This clonotype was counted at least ten times. The rearrangement uses TRBV21-1 and TRBJ2-7; the tabulated D call, TRBD2, remains unverified against the DNA. TRBV21-1 is a pseudogene locus. The CDR3 spans 17 residues. In DNA form, the CDR3 reads TGTGCCAGCAGCAACATACCCGGGACTCACGGCCCTCCCGAGCAGTACTTC. It codes for CASSNIPGTHGPPEQYF.

About this clonotype: One base away lies a much larger clone, so this may be a sequencing read error. The chain has TRBV12-3 or TRBV12-4 and TRBJ2-1; D gene unclear. Trimming took 11 bases from V and 0 from J, leaving 29 bases between them. The CDR3 totals 19 residues. This CDR3 reads CACGSVGFSWDLSYNEQFF. The CDR3 DNA reads as TGTGCCTGCGGCTCGGTTGGGTTTTCGTGGGATCTCTCCTACAATGAGCAGTTCTTC.

Many counts were recorded for this clonotype. This sequence joins TRBV9 and TRBJ2-7, with TRBD2 as a possible D gene (6 bases). Germline loops: CDR1 SGDLS, CDR2 YYNGEE. The CDR3 consists of 12 residues. V was shortened by 4 bases and J by 7 bases, with 12 bases between the two germline ends. The CDR3 DNA is TGTGCCAGCAGCCCGGGGACTCGGGAGCAGTACTTC. Encoded protein: CASSPGTREQYF.

This clonotype has ten or more counts. The V call is TRBV9, the J call TRBJ1-3, with D perhaps TRBD1 (5 bases). V shed 3 bases and J shed 2 bases, with 12 bases lying between them. The CDR3 has 15 amino acids. The germline CDR1 and CDR2 sequences are SGDLS and YYNGEE. The CDR3 loop is CASSAGVRAGNTIYF. The CDR3 nucleotides read TGTGCCAGCAGCGCGGGGGTGAGGGCTGGAAACACCATATATTTT.

This clonotype was seen at least ten times. The chain combines TRBV10-3 with TRBJ2-5; 9 nucleotides agree with TRBD2. This CDR3 is built from 14 residues. CDR1 ENHRY and CDR2 SYGVKD come from the germline V gene. V lost 9 bases and J lost 4; bases outside the gene matches: 9. CDR3: CAIQAGGVTETQYF. CDR3 DNA sequence: TGTGCCATTCAGGCGGGAGGGGTGACAGAGACCCAGTACTTC.

In this sample, this clonotype turned up many times. The gene calls are TRBV19 and TRBJ2-5; TRBD2 is a possible D gene (6 bases). The CDR3 sequence is 11 residues long. The V and J ends lost 3 bases and 10 bases respectively, with 9 bases between them. Germline V gives CDR1 LNHDA, CDR2 SQIVND (reference sequence). DNA of the CDR3: TGTGCCAGTAGTATCTCGGGGGTCCAGTACTTC. Protein sequence: CASSISGVQYF.

This clonotype was recorded a few times. The genes are TRBV20-1 and TRBJ1-5; D ambiguous. The CDR3 covers 14 residues. The V end lost 3 bases, the J end lost 4 bases, and 13 bases lay between the germline ends. CDR1 and CDR2 from the germline V gene are DFQATT and SNEGSKA (reference sequence). This chain's CDR3 is CSARNRPLNQPQHF. CDR3 bases: TGCAGTGCTAGGAATAGGCCCCTAAATCAGCCCCAGCATTTT.

There are many counts of this clonotype. The V and J genes are TRBV5-5 and TRBJ2-7; TRBD1 matches 12 bases. Germline assignment: CDR1 SGHKS and CDR2 YYEKEE (reference sequence). Trimming at V came to 5 bases and at J to 4 bases, leaving 7 bases not matched to a gene. The length of the CDR3 is 15 residues. The CDR3 region has the DNA TGTGCCAGCAGAATGGGACAGGGGGCGCAGTACGAGCAGTACTTC. Translation: CASRMGQGAQYEQYF. Combining the CDR3 with reference TRBV5-5 and TRBJ2-7 gives the whole variable domain DAGVTQSPTHLIKTRGQQVTLRCSPISGHKSVSWYQQVLGQGPQFIFQYYEKEERGRGNFPDRFSARQFPNYSSELNVNALLLGDSALYLCASRMGQGAQYEQYFGPGTRLTVT.